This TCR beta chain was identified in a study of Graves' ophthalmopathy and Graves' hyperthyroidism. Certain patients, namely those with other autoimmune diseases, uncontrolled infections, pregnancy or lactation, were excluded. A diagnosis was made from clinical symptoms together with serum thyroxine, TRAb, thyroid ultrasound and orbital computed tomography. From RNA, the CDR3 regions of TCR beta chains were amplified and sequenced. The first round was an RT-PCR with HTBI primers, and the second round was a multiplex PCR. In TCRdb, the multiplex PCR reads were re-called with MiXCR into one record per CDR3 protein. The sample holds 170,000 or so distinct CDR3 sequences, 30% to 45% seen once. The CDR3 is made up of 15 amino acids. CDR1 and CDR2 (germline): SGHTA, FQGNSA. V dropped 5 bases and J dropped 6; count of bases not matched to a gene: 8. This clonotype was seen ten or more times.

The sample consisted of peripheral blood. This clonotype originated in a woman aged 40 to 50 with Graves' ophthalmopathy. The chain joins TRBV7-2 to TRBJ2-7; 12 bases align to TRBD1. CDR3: CASSGGTGGIGEQYF. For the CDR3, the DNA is TGTGCCAGCAGCGGGGGGACAGGGGGCATCGGCGAGCAGTACTTC.